This TCR beta chain was identified in a study of blood T cell repertoires in COVID-19. Between the trimmed V and J ends, which lost 3 bases and 0 bases, there was a span of 14 bases. Germline V gene sequence: CDR1 SGHTA, CDR2 FQGNSA. This CDR3 is 16 amino acids long. The data were produced by immunoSEQ multiplex PCR, yet TCRdb's version contains in-frame clones alone and is incomplete. The sample lists 380,000 or so clones; approximately 90% were seen once. The sequenced sample was PBMCs or T cells enriched from blood (not recorded which). The TCR comes from a woman in her thirties with acute COVID-19. V and J are TRBV7-2 and TRBJ1-1; perhaps TRBD1 as D (5 bases). The CDR3 here is CASSFVPTGVNTEAFF. CDR3 sequence (DNA): TGTGCCAGCAGCTTCGTCCCCACAGGCGTGAACACTGAAGCTTTCTTT.